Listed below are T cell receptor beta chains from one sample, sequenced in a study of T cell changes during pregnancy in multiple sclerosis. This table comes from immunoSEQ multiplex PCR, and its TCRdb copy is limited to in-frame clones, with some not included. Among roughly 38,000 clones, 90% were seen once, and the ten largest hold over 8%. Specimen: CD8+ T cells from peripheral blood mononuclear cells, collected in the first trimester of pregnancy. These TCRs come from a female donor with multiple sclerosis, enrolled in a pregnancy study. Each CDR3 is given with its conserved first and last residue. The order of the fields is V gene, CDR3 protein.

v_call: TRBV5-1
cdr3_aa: CASSLDRGNYEQYF

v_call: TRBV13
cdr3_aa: CASSLYEQYF

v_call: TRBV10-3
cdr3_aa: CAITWDIYNEQFF

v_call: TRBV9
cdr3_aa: CASSVGRDTQYF

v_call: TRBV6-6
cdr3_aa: CASSTDRANEKLFF

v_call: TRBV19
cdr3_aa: CASSMGSGDYNEQFF

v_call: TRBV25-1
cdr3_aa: CASRRGDSSYNEQFF

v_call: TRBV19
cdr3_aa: CASRQPILENYGYTF

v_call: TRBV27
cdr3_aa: CASRGTGGEKTQYF

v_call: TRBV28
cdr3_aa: CASSFSGLYNEQFF

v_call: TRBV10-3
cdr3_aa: CAISDRPSTGDKSNTGELFF

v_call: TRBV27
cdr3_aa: CASSFRGLGNTEAFF

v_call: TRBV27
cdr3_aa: CASSLQGANVLTF

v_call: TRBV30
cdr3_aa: CAWSAGVSTEAFF

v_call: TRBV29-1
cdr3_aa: CSVATGEGTEAFF

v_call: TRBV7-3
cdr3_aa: CASSTTGRGEQFF

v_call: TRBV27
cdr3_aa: CASSLGGLMSSGANILTF

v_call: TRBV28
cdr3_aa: CASSPADIQYF

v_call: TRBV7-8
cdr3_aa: CASSLGAGTQYF

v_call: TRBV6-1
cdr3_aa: CASSADRGVNEQYF

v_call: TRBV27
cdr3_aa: CASSKDSYQPQHF

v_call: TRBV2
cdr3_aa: CASSVGRAYEQYF

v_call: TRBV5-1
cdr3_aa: CASSLLSGVNEQFF

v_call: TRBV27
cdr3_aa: CASSLGQAGSYEQYF

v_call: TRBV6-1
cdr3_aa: CASTTGFEQFF

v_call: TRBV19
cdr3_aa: CASSYQGARTEAFF

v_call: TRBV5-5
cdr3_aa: CASSFWSGSQPQHF

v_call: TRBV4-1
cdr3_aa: CASSQELLGGNTEAFF

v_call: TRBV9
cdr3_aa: CASSVRDRVTGELFF

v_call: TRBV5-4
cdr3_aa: CASSLVGQGAPGELFF

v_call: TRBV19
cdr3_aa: CASSGRTGGGVDQPQHF

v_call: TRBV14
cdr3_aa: CASSLLRDSSYEQYF

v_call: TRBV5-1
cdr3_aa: CASSFSQGASGDTQYF

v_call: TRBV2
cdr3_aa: CASSLQGQVLITEAFF

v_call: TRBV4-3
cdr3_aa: CASSRAVGLKRGTDTQYF

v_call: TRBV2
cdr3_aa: CASSEEGQGLVYSANQPQHF

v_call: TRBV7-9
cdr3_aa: CASSLGLSEKLFF

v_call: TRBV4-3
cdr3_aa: CASSQSEQTPAFDEQYF

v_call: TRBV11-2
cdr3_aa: CASSPGTGFGQPQHF

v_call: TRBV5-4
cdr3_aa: CASSWRGSEQYF

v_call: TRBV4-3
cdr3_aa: CASSHTGNTGELFF

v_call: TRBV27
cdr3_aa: CASSFTGDEQYF

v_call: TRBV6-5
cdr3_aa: CASSYSSQAGANVLTF

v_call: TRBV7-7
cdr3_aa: CASSPGLAEQETQYF

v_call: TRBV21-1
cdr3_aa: CASSSPTGEEMIGYEQYF

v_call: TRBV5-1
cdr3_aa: CASSLTGWLNTEAFF

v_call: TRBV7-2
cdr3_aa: CASSVDYLQYF

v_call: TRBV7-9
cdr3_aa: CASSFAGGGLYNEQFF

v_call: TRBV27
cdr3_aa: CASRSPSGGVAGELFF

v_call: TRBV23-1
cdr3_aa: CASGTTCRTGNYNEQFF

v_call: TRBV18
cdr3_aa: CASSPPGGFERSTEAFF

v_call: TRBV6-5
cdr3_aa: CATRTGGGEKLFF

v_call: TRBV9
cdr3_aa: CASSPGTSYNEQFF

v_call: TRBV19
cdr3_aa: CASSLTGAASPLHF

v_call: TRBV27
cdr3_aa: CASSLLYRYNEQFF